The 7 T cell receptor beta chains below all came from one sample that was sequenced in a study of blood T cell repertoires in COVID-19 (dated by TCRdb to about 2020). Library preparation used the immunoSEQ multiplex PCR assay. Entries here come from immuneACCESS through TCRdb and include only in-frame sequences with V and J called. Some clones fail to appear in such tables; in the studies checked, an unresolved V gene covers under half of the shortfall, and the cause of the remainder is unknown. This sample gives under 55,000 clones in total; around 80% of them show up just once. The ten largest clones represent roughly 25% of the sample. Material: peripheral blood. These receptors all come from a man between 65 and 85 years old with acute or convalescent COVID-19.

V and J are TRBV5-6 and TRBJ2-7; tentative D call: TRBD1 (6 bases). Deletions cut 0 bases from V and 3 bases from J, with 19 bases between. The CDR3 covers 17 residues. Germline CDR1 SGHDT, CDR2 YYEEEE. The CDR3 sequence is CASSLGFAGDISYEQYF. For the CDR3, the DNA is TGTGCCAGCAGCTTGGGTTTTGCAGGGGACATAAGCTACGAGCAGTACTTC.

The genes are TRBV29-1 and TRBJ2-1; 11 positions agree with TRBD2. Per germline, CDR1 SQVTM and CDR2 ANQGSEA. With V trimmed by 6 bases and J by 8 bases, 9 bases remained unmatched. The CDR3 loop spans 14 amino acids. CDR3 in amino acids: CSVPTSGSTDEQFF. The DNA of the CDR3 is TGCAGCGTGCCAACTAGCGGGAGTACCGATGAGCAGTTCTTC.

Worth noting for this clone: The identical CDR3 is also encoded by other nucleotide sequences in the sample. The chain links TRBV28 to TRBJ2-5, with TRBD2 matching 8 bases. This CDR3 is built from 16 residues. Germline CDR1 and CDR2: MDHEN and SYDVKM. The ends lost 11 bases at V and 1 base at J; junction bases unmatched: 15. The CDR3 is CARRGGRGGPQETQYF. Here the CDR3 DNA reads TGTGCCCGCCGGGGGGGGCGCGGGGGGCCCCAAGAGACCCAGTACTTC.

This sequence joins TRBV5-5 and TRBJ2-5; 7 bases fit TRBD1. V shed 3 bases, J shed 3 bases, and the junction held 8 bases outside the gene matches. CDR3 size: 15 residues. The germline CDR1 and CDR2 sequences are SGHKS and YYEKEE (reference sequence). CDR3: CASSWGTVLEETQYF. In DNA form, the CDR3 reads TGTGCCAGCAGCTGGGGGACAGTTCTGGAAGAGACCCAGTACTTC.

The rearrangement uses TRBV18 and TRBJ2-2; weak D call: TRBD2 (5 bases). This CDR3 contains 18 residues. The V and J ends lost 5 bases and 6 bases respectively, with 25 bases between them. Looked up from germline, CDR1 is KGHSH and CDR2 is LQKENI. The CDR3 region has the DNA TGTGCCAGCTCAGAGCTACGGCCCGCCGTGTTGAGGGCCGGGGAGCTGTTTTTT. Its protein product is CASSELRPAVLRAGELFF. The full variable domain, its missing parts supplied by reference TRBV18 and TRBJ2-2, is NAGVMQNPRHLVRRRGQEARLRCSPMKGHSHVYWYRQLPEEGLKFMVYLQKENIIDESGMPKERFSAEFPKEGPSILRIQQVVRGDSAAYFCASSELRPAVLRAGELFFGEGSRLTVL.

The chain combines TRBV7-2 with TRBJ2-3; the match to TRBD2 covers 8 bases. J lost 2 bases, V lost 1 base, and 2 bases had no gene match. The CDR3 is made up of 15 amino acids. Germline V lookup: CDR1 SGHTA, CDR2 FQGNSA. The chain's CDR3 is CASSLGGGFTDTQYF. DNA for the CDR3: TGTGCCAGCAGCTTAGGCGGGGGGTTCACAGATACGCAGTATTTT.

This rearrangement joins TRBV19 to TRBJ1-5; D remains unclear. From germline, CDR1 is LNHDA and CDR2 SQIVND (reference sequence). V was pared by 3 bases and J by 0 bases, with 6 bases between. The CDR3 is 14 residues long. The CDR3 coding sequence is TGTGCCAGTAGTATGAGGTATAGCAATCAGCCCCAGCATTTT. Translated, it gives CASSMRYSNQPQHF.